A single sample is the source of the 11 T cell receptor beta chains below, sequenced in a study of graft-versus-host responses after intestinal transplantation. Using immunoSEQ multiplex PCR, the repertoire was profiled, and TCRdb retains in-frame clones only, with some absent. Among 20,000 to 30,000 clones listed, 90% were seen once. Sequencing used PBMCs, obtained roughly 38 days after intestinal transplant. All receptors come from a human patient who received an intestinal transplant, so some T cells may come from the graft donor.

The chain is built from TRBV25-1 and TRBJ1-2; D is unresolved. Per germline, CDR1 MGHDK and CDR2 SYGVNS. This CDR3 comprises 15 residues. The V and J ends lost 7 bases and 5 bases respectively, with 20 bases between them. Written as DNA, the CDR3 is TGTGCCAGCACCTCGGACCCTCCCGGCGGTTATGGCTACACCTTC. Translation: CASTSDPPGGYGYTF.

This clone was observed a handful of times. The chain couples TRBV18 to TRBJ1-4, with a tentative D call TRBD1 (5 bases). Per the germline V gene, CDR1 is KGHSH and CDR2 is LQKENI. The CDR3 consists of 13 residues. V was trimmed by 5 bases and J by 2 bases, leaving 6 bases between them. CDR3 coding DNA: TGTGCCAGCTCAACAGGTACTAATGAAAAACTGTTTTTT. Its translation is CASSTGTNEKLFF.

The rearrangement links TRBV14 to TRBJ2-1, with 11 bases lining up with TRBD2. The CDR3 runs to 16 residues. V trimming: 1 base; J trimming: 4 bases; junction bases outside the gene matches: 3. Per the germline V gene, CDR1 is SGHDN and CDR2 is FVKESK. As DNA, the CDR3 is TGTGCCAGCAGCCAAGTAGGACTAGCGGGTTACAATGAGCAGTTCTTC. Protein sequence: CASSQVGLAGYNEQFF.

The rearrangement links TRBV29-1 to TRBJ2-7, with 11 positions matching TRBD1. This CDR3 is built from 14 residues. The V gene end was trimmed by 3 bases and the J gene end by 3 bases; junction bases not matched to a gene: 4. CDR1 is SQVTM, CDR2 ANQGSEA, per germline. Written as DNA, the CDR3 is TGCAGCGTTGACTGGACAGGGGGCGGCTACGAGCAGTACTTC. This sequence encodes CSVDWTGGGYEQYF.

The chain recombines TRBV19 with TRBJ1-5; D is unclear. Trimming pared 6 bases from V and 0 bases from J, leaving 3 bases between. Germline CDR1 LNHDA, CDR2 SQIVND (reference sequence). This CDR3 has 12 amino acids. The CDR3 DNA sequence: TGTGCCAGTAGGGCTAGCAATCAGCCCCAGCATTTT. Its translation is CASRASNQPQHF.

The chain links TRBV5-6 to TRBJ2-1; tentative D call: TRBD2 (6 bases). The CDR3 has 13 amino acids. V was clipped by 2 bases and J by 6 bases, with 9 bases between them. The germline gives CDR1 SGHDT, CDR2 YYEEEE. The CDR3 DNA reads TGTGCCAGCAGCTTACTAGCAGGCAATGAGCAGTTCTTC. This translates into CASSLLAGNEQFF.

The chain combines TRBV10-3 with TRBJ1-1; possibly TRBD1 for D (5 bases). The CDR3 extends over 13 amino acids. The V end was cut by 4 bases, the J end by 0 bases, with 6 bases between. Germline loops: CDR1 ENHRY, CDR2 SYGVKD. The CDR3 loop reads CAISATVNTEAFF. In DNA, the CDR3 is TGTGCCATCAGTGCGACAGTGAACACTGAAGCTTTCTTT.

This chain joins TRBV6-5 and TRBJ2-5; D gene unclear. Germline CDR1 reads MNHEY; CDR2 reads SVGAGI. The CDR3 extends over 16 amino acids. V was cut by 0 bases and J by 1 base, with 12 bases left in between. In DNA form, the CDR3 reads TGTGCCAGCAGTTACTCGTTCAGTCAGATCCAAGAGACCCAGTACTTC. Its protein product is CASSYSFSQIQETQYF.

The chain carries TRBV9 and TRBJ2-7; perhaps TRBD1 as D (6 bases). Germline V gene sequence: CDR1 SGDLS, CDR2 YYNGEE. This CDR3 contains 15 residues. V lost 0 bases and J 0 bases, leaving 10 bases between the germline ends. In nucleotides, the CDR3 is TGTGCCAGCAGCGTAGACACAGGGAGCTCCTACGAGCAGTACTTC. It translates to CASSVDTGSSYEQYF.

The CDR3 DNA reads as TGTGCCAGCAGAGGACTAGCGACAAACACCGGGGAGCTGTTTTTT. It yields the protein CASRGLATNTGELFF. The rearrangement links TRBV6-5 to TRBJ2-2; 9 bases are a match to TRBD2. J was trimmed by 2 bases and V by 6 bases; bases with no gene match: 4. CDR1 and CDR2 from the germline V gene are MNHEY and SVGAGI. The length of the CDR3 is 15 residues.

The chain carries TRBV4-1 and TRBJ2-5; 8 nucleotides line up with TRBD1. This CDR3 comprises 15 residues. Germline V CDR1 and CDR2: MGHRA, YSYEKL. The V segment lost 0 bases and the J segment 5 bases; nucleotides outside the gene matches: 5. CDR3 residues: CASSQEGQGGETQYF. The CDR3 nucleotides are TGCGCCAGCAGCCAAGAAGGACAGGGCGGTGAGACCCAGTACTTC.